The TCR beta chain described here comes from a study of graft-versus-host responses after intestinal transplantation. On this clone itself: Its antigen is not identified.

Study results and caveats: Investigators detected GvH clones in recipient marrow, with some emerging earlier in ileum or blood.

Method: immunoSEQ multiplex PCR; TCRdb's copy keeps in-frame clones and lacks some. Of tens of thousands of clones listed, over 75% are singletons. The sample consisted of unstimulated CD4+ T cells sorted from spleen or lymph node cells, taken before transplant. The origin of this receptor is a human donor who was the organ donor for an intestinal transplant.

The CDR3 is CASSLAGLFTDTQYF. In DNA, the CDR3 is TGTGCCAGCAGCTTAGCGGGACTTTTCACAGATACGCAGTATTTT. The chain carries TRBV7-6 and TRBJ2-3; D possibly corresponds to TRBD2 (6 bases). Germline values: CDR1 SGHVS, CDR2 FNYEAQ. This CDR3 comprises 15 residues. Trimming stripped 0 bases from V and 2 bases from J, with 9 bases between.